These 30 T cell receptor beta chains were all obtained from the same sample, sequenced in a study of blood T cells in healthy people across ages. Next came a second PCR, run for roughly 6 to 11 cycles, which used a sample-barcoded 5' primer along with a J-beta primer mix. Each CDR3 protein is one row after TCRdb ran MiXCR on the 5' RACE reads. The data hold roughly 1,000,000 distinct CDR3 sequences, with 25% observed a single time. The same specimen was also included in a second study, on T cells of mothers and their children.

What was sequenced was blood. The receptor source for this set is a girl aged 2 to 10 in good health.

The genes are TRBV20-1 and TRBJ2-7; unclear D gene. V dropped 3 bases and J dropped 0 bases, with 9 bases sitting between them. Germline assignment: CDR1 DFQATT and CDR2 SNEGSKA (reference sequence). The CDR3 spans 13 residues. The CDR3 DNA is TGCAGTGCTAGGATCACCAACTCCTACGAGCAGTACTTC. Its protein is CSARITNSYEQYF.

The rearrangement links TRBV7-3 to TRBJ1-2; 7 bases agree with TRBD1. The CDR3 is 14 residues long. CDR1 SGHTA and CDR2 FQGTGA come from the germline V gene. V was pared by 4 bases and J by 8 bases, with 10 bases of the junction left unmatched. DNA for the CDR3: TGTGCCAGCAGCTCCCATCAGGGGGAGGTGGGCTACACCTTC. Amino acid sequence: CASSSHQGEVGYTF.

The CDR3 loop reads CASSQSTGIETQYF. CDR3 coding DNA: TGCGCCAGCAGCCAATCGACAGGGATAGAGACCCAGTACTTC. This chain connects TRBV4-1 to TRBJ2-5; 7 nucleotides align to TRBD1. V lost 2 bases to trimming and J lost 4 bases; unmatched junction nucleotides: 4. CDR1 is MGHRA and CDR2 is YSYEKL in the germline V gene. This CDR3 is 14 amino acids long.

The chain links TRBV19 to TRBJ2-5, with a possible D match to TRBD2 (6 bases). The J call may be incorrect, as the DNA end agrees better with TRBJ2-7. Per the germline V gene, CDR1 is LNHDA and CDR2 is SQIVND (reference sequence). This CDR3 contains 16 residues. The CDR3 spells CASSLLGGVGSYEQYF. CDR3 nucleotides: TGTGCCAGTAGTTTGCTGGGAGGTGTGGGCTCCTACGAGCAGTACTTC.

This clonotype was detected ten times or more. The chain combines TRBV28 with TRBJ2-3; 7 positions agree with TRBD2. Trimming took 6 bases from V and 3 from J; bases not matched to a gene: 12. The CDR3 runs to 16 residues. The V gene's germline CDR1 is MDHEN and CDR2 SYDVKM. The CDR3 DNA reads as TGTGCCAGCAGCTCCGTATGGGGAGGGTCGACAGATACGCAGTATTTT. This sequence encodes CASSSVWGGSTDTQYF.

This clonotype was observed a handful of times. The chain links TRBV12-3 or TRBV12-4 to TRBJ1-2; a weak D match, TRBD1 (6 bases). The CDR3 length is 13 residues. Trimming cost V 9 bases and J 6 bases, with 17 bases left between them. CDR3 amino acids: CASSGGRNDGYTF. The CDR3 nucleotides read TGTGCCAGTTCCGGGGGCAGGAACGATGGCTACACCTTC.

CDR3: CASSPGLAEPYQETQYF. The CDR3 bases are TGTGCCAGCAGCCCCGGACTAGCGGAGCCGTACCAAGAGACCCAGTACTTC. This chain joins TRBV12-3 or TRBV12-4 and TRBJ2-5, with 10 bases lining up with TRBD2. The ends lost 6 bases at V and 0 bases at J; junction bases unmatched: 10. The CDR3 covers 17 residues.

This clonotype was counted between two and nine times. The chain employs TRBV29-1 and TRBJ2-5; D unresolved. Trimming pared 8 bases from V and 5 bases from J, leaving 15 bases between. Germline V CDR1 and CDR2: SQVTM, ANQGSEA. The CDR3 is made up of 12 amino acids. DNA of the CDR3: TGCAGCTCCAAGCAAGGGCCGGAGACCCAGTACTTC. The encoded protein is CSSKQGPETQYF.

This sequence joins TRBV6-2 or TRBV6-3 and TRBJ2-5, with 8 bases identical to TRBD1. CDR1 MNHEY and CDR2 SVGEGT come from the germline V gene. The CDR3 sequence is 15 residues long. The ends lost 6 bases at V and 5 bases at J; junction bases unmatched: 11. The CDR3 region is CASSLDRGKRETQYF. The CDR3, as DNA: TGTGCCAGCAGCCTAGACAGGGGCAAGCGGGAGACCCAGTACTTC.

The gene calls are TRBV6-5 and TRBJ1-6, with D perhaps TRBD1 (5 bases). Germline V gene lookup returns CDR1 MNHEY and CDR2 SVGAGI. This CDR3 is built from 14 residues. Trimming shortened V by 2 bases and J by 10 bases, and 12 bases separated the two germline ends. The CDR3 bases are TGTGCCAGCAGTTACCCCACCCAGGGCTCACCCCTCCACTTT. Encoded protein: CASSYPTQGSPLHF.

This clonotype was observed a few times. CDR3 DNA sequence: TGTGCCAGCAGCTTGTGGGGGTACCAAGAGACCCAGTACTTC. Translation gives CASSLWGYQETQYF. The rearrangement links TRBV5-6 to TRBJ2-5; D is perhaps TRBD1 or TRBD2 (5 bases each). CDR1 and CDR2 (germline): SGHDT, YYEEEE. The CDR3 consists of 14 residues. V was pared by 1 base and J by 0 bases, with 7 bases between. Variable domain in full (rest from reference TRBV5-6 and TRBJ2-5): DAGVTQSPTHLIKTRGQQVTLRCSPKSGHDTVSWYQQALGQGPQFIFQYYEEEERQRGNFPDRFSGHQFPNYSSELNVNALLLGDSALYLCASSLWGYQETQYFGPGTRLLVL.

This chain joins TRBV20-1 and TRBJ2-5, with TRBD1 as a possible D gene (6 bases). The DNA matches TRBJ2-7 better at its end, which makes the J call doubtful. Germline V gene data show CDR1 as DFQATT and CDR2 as SNEGSKA (reference sequence). CDR3 size: 15 residues. The CDR3 region has the DNA TGCAGTGCTAGAATAACAGGGTCGAGCTCCTACGAGCAGTACTTC. It yields the protein CSARITGSSSYEQYF.

The gene calls are TRBV7-9 and TRBJ2-5, with 12 bases that match TRBD2. Losses at the gene ends were 10 bases for V and 4 bases for J; bases not matched to a gene: 1. The length of the CDR3 is 12 residues. Germline assignment: CDR1 SEHNR and CDR2 FQNEAQ (reference sequence). The DNA for the CDR3 is TGTGCCATACTAGCGGGGGGAGAGACCCAGTACTTC. This sequence encodes CAILAGGETQYF.

The gene calls are TRBV27 and TRBJ2-1; 9 bases are a match to TRBD1. Germline assignment: CDR1 MNHEY and CDR2 SMNVEV (reference sequence). The CDR3 consists of 15 residues. V trimming: 6 bases; J trimming: 2 bases; junction bases outside the gene matches: 5. This CDR3 is CASSSGTGTYNEQFF. The CDR3 bases are TGTGCCAGCAGCTCCGGGACAGGGACCTACAATGAGCAGTTCTTC.

In regard to this clonotype: One end of the junction varies from germline; a read error may be responsible. The rearrangement links TRBV27 to TRBJ2-3, with D tentatively TRBD2 (5 bases). CDR1 is MNHEY, CDR2 SMNVEV, per germline (reference sequence). The CDR3 is made up of 17 amino acids. The CDR3 region has the DNA TGTGCCTGCAGTTCTGCTCGCTGGGGAGAAAATGGAGATACGCAGTATTTT. It is translated as CACSSARWGENGDTQYF.

Worth noting for this clonotype: The junction departs from the called germline gene at one end, perhaps through a read error. The genes are TRBV29-1 and TRBJ2-3, with D perhaps matching TRBD2 (6 bases). The CDR3 length is 12 residues. Looked up from germline, CDR1 is SQVTM and CDR2 is ANQGSEA. The CDR3 protein is CSVGRDSDTQYF. In nucleotides, the CDR3 is TGCAGCGTTGGGAGGGATTCAGATACACAGTATTTT.

This chain uses TRBV27 with TRBJ2-2; possible D gene TRBD2, 6 bases. This CDR3 has 16 residues. V dropped 5 bases and J dropped 1 base, with 14 bases sitting between them. CDR1 is MNHEY, CDR2 SMNVEV, per germline (reference sequence). CDR3 DNA sequence: TGTGCCAGCAGTCACCCAGGGCGGGAGAACACCGGGGAGCTGTTTTTT. Amino acids: CASSHPGRENTGELFF.

The chain has TRBV13 and TRBJ2-5; tentative D call: TRBD2 (5 bases). V was pared by 1 base and J by 5 bases, with 11 bases between. In germline, CDR1 is PRHDT, CDR2 FYEKMQ (reference sequence). This CDR3 contains 14 residues. CDR3 DNA: TGTGCCAGCAGCTTAGAGAGGGTATCGGAGACCCAGTACTTC. It is translated as CASSLERVSETQYF.

This clonotype was counted only a few times. This chain links TRBV25-1 with TRBJ2-7; D gene uncertain. The CDR3 covers 16 residues. V shed 1 base and J shed 4 bases, with 17 bases lying between them. CDR1 and CDR2 from the germline V gene are MGHDK and SYGVNS. CDR3 in DNA: TGTGCCAGCAGTGAATCTTATGGATTATCTTTTTACGAGCAGTACTTC. It codes for CASSESYGLSFYEQYF.

This clonotype was seen a handful of times. This sequence joins TRBV12-3 or TRBV12-4 and TRBJ1-2, with TRBD1 identical over 9 bases. The CDR3 length is 14 residues. Losses at the gene ends were 7 bases for V and 7 bases for J; bases not matched to a gene: 10. The DNA of the CDR3 is TGTGCCAGCACCGCTGGACAGGGGTCCTCTGGCTACACCTTC. This translates into CASTAGQGSSGYTF.

The chain joins TRBV20-1 to TRBJ2-5; D not resolved. Germline V CDR1 and CDR2: DFQATT, SNEGSKA (reference sequence). The CDR3 totals 14 residues. V shed 1 base and J shed 2 bases, with 11 bases lying between them. CDR3 DNA sequence: TGCAGTGCTAGAGTCCCGGGCAGGCAAGAGACCCAGTACTTC. Translating it yields CSARVPGRQETQYF.

This clonotype came up many times. This chain uses TRBV7-6 with TRBJ2-5; no clear D gene. The CDR3 loop spans 13 amino acids. Trimming cost V 4 bases and J 2 bases, with 8 bases left between them. Germline CDR1 and CDR2: SGHVS and FNYEAQ. The CDR3 coding sequence is TGTGCCAGCAGCTGGGCAAATCAAGAGACCCAGTACTTC. As protein: CASSWANQETQYF.

This chain connects TRBV12-3 or TRBV12-4 to TRBJ1-1; D is ambiguous. Trimming took off 5 bases at V and 2 bases at J, with 9 bases between the two ends. The CDR3 is 13 amino acids. This CDR3 is CASSGSPNTEAFF. DNA of the CDR3: TGTGCCAGCAGTGGAAGCCCTAACACTGAAGCTTTCTTT.

V gene TRBV6-2 or TRBV6-3 combines with J gene TRBJ2-6; the D is unclear. The V gene lost 8 bases and the J gene lost 0 bases, with 20 bases spanning the gap. The CDR3 extends over 18 amino acids. Germline V gene data show CDR1 as MNHEY and CDR2 as SVGEGT. CDR3 amino acids: CASSGESPYHSGANVLTF. The CDR3 DNA reads TGTGCCAGCTCTGGCGAGTCCCCTTACCACTCTGGGGCCAACGTCCTGACTTTC.

This clonotype was recorded a few times. This chain links TRBV19 with TRBJ2-1; 10 bases agree with TRBD2. The CDR3 is made up of 15 amino acids. The germline CDR1 and CDR2 sequences are LNHDA and SQIVND (reference sequence). J was trimmed by 7 bases and V by 7 bases; bases with no gene match: 10. CDR3 in DNA: TGTGCCAGTAACCCAACTAGCGGGGTCGGTAATGAGCAGTTCTTC. This gives the protein CASNPTSGVGNEQFF.

This clonotype was picked up a small number of times. V gene TRBV28 combines with J gene TRBJ2-1; 8 nucleotides align to TRBD2. The V and J ends lost 6 bases and 6 bases, in that order; junction bases with no gene match: 7. CDR1 is MDHEN, CDR2 SYDVKM, per germline. This CDR3 has 14 amino acids. The CDR3 DNA sequence: TGTGCCAGCAGCCAGGGACTAGTCAGCAATGAGCAGTTCTTC. Encoded protein: CASSQGLVSNEQFF. Combining the CDR3 with reference TRBV28 and TRBJ2-1 gives the whole variable domain DVKVTQSSRYLVKRTGEKVFLECVQDMDHENMFWYRQDPGLGLRLIYFSYDVKMKEKGDIPEGYSVSREKKERFSLILESASTNQTSMYLCASSQGLVSNEQFFGPGTRLTVL.

Notes on this clonotype: The junction differs from germline at one of its ends, possibly a read error. The rearrangement joins TRBV5-5 to TRBJ2-5; D possibly matches TRBD1 or TRBD2 (5 bases each). CDR3 length: 13 amino acids. Germline CDR1 is SGHKS and CDR2 is YYEKEE (reference sequence). CDR3 nucleotides: TGTACCAGCAGCCGGGACCTACAAGAGACCCAGTACTTC. Its protein product is CTSSRDLQETQYF.

The chain combines TRBV4-1 with TRBJ1-1; no firm D call. Germline loops: CDR1 MGHRA, CDR2 YSYEKL. V gave up 1 base and J gave up 7 bases, with 10 bases separating them. The CDR3 length is 13 residues. CDR3 DNA sequence: TGCGCCAGCAGCCAAGGAACAGACTTTGAAGCTTTCTTT. Translation: CASSQGTDFEAFF.

This clonotype was found a few times. The rearrangement uses TRBV12-3 or TRBV12-4 and TRBJ1-1; 8 positions agree with TRBD1. This CDR3 region has 13 residues. The trim removed 7 bases at V and 1 base at J, leaving 2 bases unmatched. In DNA, the CDR3 is TGTGCCAGCAACGACAGGGGGAACACTGAAGCTTTCTTT. Translating it yields CASNDRGNTEAFF.

The chain uses TRBV29-1 and TRBJ2-5, with 8 positions matching TRBD1. The end of the DNA fits TRBJ2-1 better, so the J call may be wrong. CDR1 is SQVTM and CDR2 is ANQGSEA in the germline V gene. The CDR3 loop spans 14 amino acids. CDR3 residues: CSVKSRGLFNEQFF. CDR3 DNA: TGCAGCGTCAAATCCAGGGGGCTTTTCAATGAGCAGTTCTTC.